This entry lists 20 T cell receptor beta chains sequenced from one sample in a study of early T cells in non-severe SARS-CoV-2 infection. TCRdb redid the calling of the 5' RACE reads with MiXCR, one entry per CDR3 protein. The sample holds 100,000 to 150,000 distinct CDR3 sequences, under 15% seen once. The sequencing input was whole blood. These receptors originate from an adult who was a healthcare worker with PCR-confirmed SARS-CoV-2 infection or an uninfected control (not recorded which).

V is TRBV30 and J is TRBJ1-4; D gene ambiguous. The CDR3 runs to 15 residues. V lost 3 bases and J 0 bases, leaving 11 bases between the germline ends. Germline CDR1 GTSNPN, CDR2 SVGIG (reference sequence). CDR3 DNA sequence: TGTGCCTGGAGGTTGGGCGGAGCAACTAATGAAAAACTGTTTTTT. This sequence encodes CAWRLGGATNEKLFF. Supplemented by reference TRBV30 and TRBJ1-4, the full variable domain reads SQTIHQWPATLVQPVGSPLSLECTVEGTSNPNLYWYRQAAGRGLQLLFYSVGIGQISSEVPQNLSASRPQDRQFILSSKKLLLSDSGFYLCAWRLGGATNEKLFFGSGTQLSVL.

This clonotype was seen a few times. The rearrangement joins TRBV3-1 to TRBJ2-3, with 7 nucleotides matching TRBD2. The germline V gene has CDR1 LGHDT and CDR2 YNNKEL (reference sequence). The CDR3 sequence is 17 residues long. The V segment lost 2 bases and the J segment 5 bases; nucleotides outside the gene matches: 13. CDR3 loop: CASSQKPGTKDQDTQYF. The CDR3 nucleotides read TGTGCCAGCAGCCAAAAACCCGGGACTAAGGATCAAGATACGCAGTATTTT.

This rearrangement joins TRBV19 to TRBJ2-3; no definite D call. Trimming removed 4 bases at V and 2 bases at J, with 7 bases between. The CDR3 covers 13 residues. In germline, CDR1 is LNHDA, CDR2 SQIVND (reference sequence). The CDR3 is CASSTVNTDTQYF. The CDR3 DNA sequence: TGTGCCAGTAGTACAGTTAACACAGATACGCAGTATTTT.

The chain recombines TRBV18 with TRBJ1-2, with D perhaps matching TRBD1 (5 bases). The CDR3 runs 13 residues. Per germline, CDR1 KGHSH and CDR2 LQKENI. The V gene lost 5 bases and the J gene lost 5 bases, with 12 bases spanning the gap. In nucleotides, the CDR3 is TGTGCCAGCTCATCGGGACGGTTTTATGGCTACACCTTC. Its protein product is CASSSGRFYGYTF. The variable domain in full, completed from reference TRBV18 and TRBJ1-2, reads NAGVMQNPRHLVRRRGQEARLRCSPMKGHSHVYWYRQLPEEGLKFMVYLQKENIIDESGMPKERFSAEFPKEGPSILRIQQVVRGDSAAYFCASSSGRFYGYTFGSGTRLTVV.

This clonotype was found a few times. The chain carries TRBV20-1 and TRBJ1-2, with D tentatively TRBD1 (5 bases). Per germline, CDR1 DFQATT and CDR2 SNEGSKA (reference sequence). The length of the CDR3 is 12 residues. The germline V and J ends were trimmed by 5 bases and 1 base, with 8 bases remaining between them. Written as DNA, the CDR3 is TGCAGTGCTGGGACCCTTAACTATGGCTACACCTTC. Encoded protein: CSAGTLNYGYTF.

V and J are TRBV19 and TRBJ1-5; a possible D gene is TRBD1 (5 bases). Looked up from germline, CDR1 is LNHDA and CDR2 is SQIVND (reference sequence). The CDR3 has 17 residues. The V end was cut by 8 bases, the J end by 0 bases, with 20 bases between. CDR3 loop: CASGLFTGVDSNQPQHF. The CDR3 DNA reads TGTGCCAGTGGGCTCTTTACGGGGGTTGATAGCAATCAGCCCCAGCATTTT.

The table lists this clonotype with many counts. The chain has TRBV10-3 and TRBJ2-1, with a tentative D call TRBD1 (6 bases). Germline CDR1 is ENHRY and CDR2 is SYGVKD. The CDR3 has 14 residues. Deletions cut 0 bases from V and 3 bases from J, with 6 bases between. The CDR3 is CAISESTGYNEQFF. DNA for the CDR3: TGTGCCATCAGTGAGTCGACAGGCTACAATGAGCAGTTCTTC.

The DNA for the CDR3 is TGTGCCAGCAGCGAAAGCCGGGACTCGCCGCAGTATTTT. Residues: CASSESRDSPQYF. J is TRBJ2-3 and V is TRBV11-3; tentative D call: TRBD2 (6 bases). The V gene's germline CDR1 is SGHNT and CDR2 YENEEA. The CDR3 sequence is 13 residues long. With 5 bases removed from V and 10 bases from J, the gap between germline ends came to 16 bases.

This clonotype was picked up a small number of times. J is TRBJ1-4 and V is TRBV15, with TRBD1 as a possible D gene (6 bases). Germline V gene data show CDR1 as LNHNV and CDR2 as YYDKDF (reference sequence). The ends were cut back, 8 bases at V and 4 bases at J, with 17 bases in the middle. CDR3 length equals 15 residues. The CDR3 loop is CATSLSGTSNEKLFF. In DNA, the CDR3 is TGTGCCACCTCCCTCTCCGGGACAAGTAATGAAAAACTGTTTTTT.

This chain connects TRBV18 to TRBJ1-2, with a possible D match to TRBD1 (5 bases). The germline V gene encodes CDR1 KGHSH and CDR2 LQKENI. Trimming stripped 2 bases from V and 3 bases from J, with 13 bases between. CDR3 length equals 15 residues. The CDR3 bases are TGTGCCAGCTCACCAAGTGGCAGGGAGGACTATGGCTACACCTTC. Amino acids: CASSPSGREDYGYTF.

This rearrangement joins TRBV29-1 to TRBJ1-2; D remains ambiguous. This CDR3 is built from 12 residues. V was pared by 7 bases and J by 5 bases, with 14 bases between. From germline, CDR1 is SQVTM and CDR2 ANQGSEA. The CDR3 nucleotides are TGCAGCGCCGACTACTCAGAATATGGCTACACCTTC. It translates to CSADYSEYGYTF.

The chain has TRBV20-1 and TRBJ2-7; no definite D call. Germline loops: CDR1 DFQATT, CDR2 SNEGSKA (reference sequence). CDR3 size: 14 residues. With 4 bases removed from V and 2 bases from J, the gap between germline ends came to 15 bases. As DNA, the CDR3 is TGCAGTGCTAAGCCTGTGCTCGACCCCTACGAGCAGTACTTC. This sequence encodes CSAKPVLDPYEQYF.

This clonotype was observed once. The CDR3 spells CASSQDGTPTNEKLFF. CDR3 in DNA: TGCGCCAGCAGCCAAGACGGGACACCAACTAATGAAAAACTGTTTTTT. The rearrangement links TRBV4-1 to TRBJ1-4, with TRBD1 as a possible D gene (6 bases). The CDR3 runs 16 residues. Germline V gives CDR1 MGHRA, CDR2 YSYEKL. V was shortened by 0 bases and J by 0 bases, with 8 bases between the two germline ends.

This clonotype has a count of ten or more. The chain is built from TRBV20-1 and TRBJ2-5; 8 bases fit TRBD2. V was pared by 2 bases and J by 0 bases, with 5 bases of the junction left unmatched. The CDR3 sequence is 15 residues long. Per germline, CDR1 DFQATT and CDR2 SNEGSKA (reference sequence). In DNA form, the CDR3 reads TGCAGTGCTAGACGACCTAGCGGGTACCAAGAGACCCAGTACTTC. Amino acid sequence: CSARRPSGYQETQYF.

This sequence joins TRBV29-1 and TRBJ2-1; the D is unclear. Trimming took 4 bases from V and 6 from J, leaving 10 bases between them. The CDR3 spans 12 residues. CDR1 is SQVTM, CDR2 ANQGSEA, per germline. This CDR3 is CSVGSWGNEQFF. The CDR3 nucleotides are TGCAGCGTTGGATCCTGGGGCAATGAGCAGTTCTTC.

This clonotype has just a few counts. V gene TRBV20-1 combines with J gene TRBJ2-3; D perhaps matches TRBD2 (6 bases). The CDR3 consists of 15 residues. V was clipped by 1 base and J by 1 base, with 12 bases between them. The germline CDR1 and CDR2 sequences are DFQATT and SNEGSKA (reference sequence). The CDR3 DNA reads TGCAGTGCTAGAGGGACTACCGGACGCACAGATACGCAGTATTTT. Translated: CSARGTTGRTDTQYF.

A few counts support this clonotype. V usage is TRBV6-1 and J usage is TRBJ2-1, with D perhaps TRBD2 (5 bases). The V end was cut by 7 bases, the J end by 14 bases, with 18 bases between. The CDR3 loop spans 12 amino acids. Per germline, CDR1 MNHNS and CDR2 SASEGT. CDR3 bases: TGTGCCAGCACCTTAGAGGGTCTTTGGAAGTTCTTC. This codes for CASTLEGLWKFF.

With respect to this clonotype: This is likely a read error, given that the CDR3 carries no conserved phenylalanine or tryptophan at its end. The DNA is omitted, as the CDR3 cannot be located on it reliably, and the CDR3 follows TCRdb's listing. This chain uses TRBV6-5 with TRBJ1-1; TRBD1 is taken as the D call from the table, unchecked against the DNA. The CDR3 length is 16 residues, termini included. Germline V gene lookup returns CDR1 MNHEY and CDR2 SVGAGI. The CDR3 sequence: CASSYSQGASNTEALL.

A word on this clonotype: Germline is not matched at one junction end, which may reflect a read error. This chain's CDR3 is CASSLGLATALDGYTF. CDR3 nucleotide sequence: TGTGCCAGCAGTTTAGGGCTTGCGACAGCCCTGGATGGCTACACCTTC. The V call is TRBV7-9, the J call TRBJ1-2, with D perhaps TRBD1 (5 bases). The CDR3 contains 16 residues. Per the germline V gene, CDR1 is SEHNR and CDR2 is FQNEAQ (reference sequence).

V is TRBV29-1 and J is TRBJ1-1; D is unresolved. Germline V gives CDR1 SQVTM, CDR2 ANQGSEA. V was clipped by 6 bases and J by 1 base, with 6 bases between them. The CDR3 is made up of 11 amino acids. The chain's CDR3 is CSVTRNTEAFF. The CDR3 bases are TGCAGCGTCACGAGGAACACTGAAGCTTTCTTT.